The clone carrying this T cell receptor (beta chain) was counted only a few times. What it binds is unknown. Germline V gives CDR1 LNHDA, CDR2 SQIVND (reference sequence). V lost 3 bases and J lost 4, with 9 bases in between. This CDR3 region has 13 residues. The definition of stable Graves' hyperthyroidism was no ophthalmopathy progression within 18 months. Together with thyroid ultrasound, orbital computed tomography, serum thyroxine and TRAb, clinical symptoms were used for diagnoses. This sample was included in a study of T cells in Graves' hyperthyroidism and ophthalmopathy. Study at large: Before treatment of any kind, peripheral blood was taken at initial diagnosis.

Amplification of TCR beta CDR3 regions used RNA as the template. With the HTBI primer set, the TCR CDR3 went through a first round of RT-PCR. One entry per CDR3 protein results from TCRdb running MiXCR on the multiplex PCR reads. The sample has some 500,000 distinct CDR3 sequences, approximately 15% seen once; the top ten hold about 17%. Study results and limitations: In blood, most of the thyroid clonotypes expanded above 0.001 were also present.

The clonotype comes from a woman younger than 30 with Graves' hyperthyroidism. This chain uses TRBV19 with TRBJ1-1; no clear D gene. Sequenced sample: blood. For the CDR3, the DNA is TGTGCCAGTAGTATCTTCGACGGCACTGAAGCTTTCTTT. Protein sequence: CASSIFDGTEAFF. The full variable domain, in which reference TRBV19 and TRBJ1-1 provide the parts outside the CDR3, is DGGITQSPKYLFRKEGQNVTLSCEQNLNHDAMYWYRQDPGQGLRLIYYSQIVNDFQKGDIAEGYSVSREKKESFPLTVTSAQKNPTAFYLCASSIFDGTEAFFGQGTRLTVV.